A selection of T cell receptor beta chains follows, all from one sample in a study of beta chain features in type 1 diabetes. Assay used: immunoSEQ multiplex PCR; TCRdb lists only in-frame clones, some missing. The table records roughly 150,000 clones, under 13% of them present only once. The sample comprised central memory CD4+ T cells from blood. The receptors derive from a man aged 25-45 years with type 1 diabetes. Both conserved end residues are part of each CDR3. D genes are given only for firm matches. Clone size is stated in some rows and not others, as once, few, many or a class when expanded.

TRBV28	TRBD2	TRBJ2-7	NA	CASSSTSGPRKHEQYF	TGTGCCAGCAGCTCAACTAGCGGCCCCCGGAAACACGAGCAGTACTTC
TRBV6-6	NA	TRBJ2-7	NA	CASSQTREYEQYF	TGTGCCAGCAGCCAAACTCGGGAGTACGAGCAGTACTTC
TRBV20-1	NA	TRBJ2-1	NA	CSAKREQQFF	TGCAGTGCTAAACGGGAACAACAGTTCTTC
TRBV7-2	TRBD2	TRBJ2-7	NA	CASNLRLADAYEQYF	TGTGCCAGCAACCTACGACTAGCGGACGCCTACGAGCAGTACTTC
TRBV11-3	NA	TRBJ2-3	NA	CASSSRTDTQYF	TGTGCCAGCAGCTCCAGAACAGATACGCAGTATTTT
TRBV5-1	NA	TRBJ2-1	NA	CASSLGQVNTEQFF	TGCGCCAGCAGCTTGGGACAGGTAAACACTGAGCAGTTCTTC
TRBV19	TRBD1	TRBJ1-2	NA	CATATGRDYGYTF	TGTGCCACCGCGACAGGGAGAGACTATGGCTACACCTTC
TRBV29-1	TRBD2	TRBJ2-3	NA	CSFRWLAGGTDTQYF	TGCAGCTTTCGCTGGCTAGCGGGAGGGACAGATACGCAGTATTTT
TRBV5-1	NA	TRBJ1-1	NA	CASSLDSMNTEAFF	TGCGCCAGCAGCTTGGACAGTATGAACACTGAAGCTTTCTTT
TRBV28	NA	TRBJ1-2	few	CASSITPEDGYTF	TGTGCCAGCAGTATCACACCCGAAGATGGCTACACCTTC
TRBV28	NA	TRBJ2-6	few	CASSPQASGANVLTF	TGTGCCAGCAGTCCACAGGCCTCTGGGGCCAACGTCCTGACTTTC
TRBV5-5	NA	TRBJ1-3	few	CASSPRDRFGNTIYF	TGTGCCAGCAGCCCCCGTGATCGGTTTGGAAACACCATATATTTT
TRBV7-3	TRBD1	TRBJ2-5	few	CASSGGQASTQYF	TGTGCCAGCAGCGGGGGACAGGCTAGCACCCAGTACTTC
TRBV6-5	TRBD1	TRBJ2-7	NA	CASSYGQGSYEQYF	TGTGCCAGCAGTTACGGACAGGGGTCCTACGAGCAGTACTTC
TRBV18	NA	TRBJ1-5	few	CASSPDSALNQPQHF	TGTGCCAGCTCACCGGACAGCGCTCTCAATCAGCCCCAGCATTTT
TRBV9	NA	TRBJ1-2	few	CASSLTANYGYTF	TGTGCCAGCAGCTTGACAGCCAACTATGGCTACACCTTC
TRBV5-1	NA	TRBJ1-2	NA	CASSLAEGGGYTF	TGCGCCAGCAGCTTGGCCGAGGGCGGTGGCTACACCTTC
TRBV5-1	TRBD2	TRBJ2-7	NA	CASSAGLAGVDEQYF	TGCGCCAGCAGCGCGGGACTAGCGGGAGTTGACGAGCAGTACTTC
TRBV18	TRBD1	TRBJ1-1	NA	CASSSTGGRGTEAFF	TGTGCCAGCTCATCGACAGGGGGTCGGGGCACTGAAGCTTTCTTT
TRBV15	NA	TRBJ2-3	few	CATSSSILATSTDTQYF	TGTGCCACCAGCAGTTCAATTCTAGCGACTAGCACAGATACGCAGTATTTT
TRBV27	NA	TRBJ2-5	few	CASSSGGGELKATQYF	TGTGCCAGCAGTTCGGGTGGGGGCGAGTTGAAGGCGACCCAGTACTTC
TRBV4-1	NA	TRBJ2-2	many	CASSQRLGSGASGTGELFF	TGCGCCAGCAGCCAACGCCTGGGCAGCGGTGCGAGCGGCACCGGGGAGCTGTTTTTT
TRBV5-4	NA	TRBJ2-1	NA	CASSLAGNEQFF	TGTGCCAGCAGCTTGGCGGGAAATGAGCAGTTCTTC
TRBV28	NA	TRBJ2-6	NA	CASKTGSGANVLTF	TGTGCCAGCAAAACAGGGTCCGGGGCCAACGTCCTGACTTTC
TRBV28	NA	TRBJ1-1	few	CASNLGGTDTEAFF	TGTGCCAGCAACCTCGGGGGTACGGACACTGAAGCTTTCTTT
TRBV4-3	NA	TRBJ2-5	few	CASSQDLPGETQYF	TGCGCCAGCAGCCAAGATCTGCCGGGGGAGACCCAGTACTTC
TRBV27	NA	TRBJ2-3	few	CASSSFGRTDTQYF	TGTGCCAGCAGTTCTTTTGGCAGGACAGATACGCAGTATTTT
TRBV18	NA	TRBJ1-5	NA	CASSPARDNRDQPQHF	TGTGCCAGCTCACCAGCTCGGGACAATCGAGATCAGCCCCAGCATTTT
TRBV7-2	NA	TRBJ2-5	NA	CASSLAQGETQYF	TGTGCCAGCAGCTTAGCGCAGGGAGAGACCCAGTACTTC
TRBV30	TRBD2	TRBJ2-3	few	CAWSGTSVITDTQYF	TGTGCCTGGAGTGGCACTAGCGTAATCACAGATACGCAGTATTTT
TRBV5-1	NA	TRBJ2-7	NA	CASSLGTSEMPYEQYF	TGCGCCAGCAGCTTGGGCACATCGGAGATGCCCTACGAGCAGTACTTC
TRBV9	TRBD2	TRBJ2-1	few	CASSVAGGNYNEQFF	TGTGCCAGCAGCGTAGCGGGAGGGAATTACAATGAGCAGTTCTTC
TRBV5-4	TRBD1	TRBJ2-7	NA	CASSSSGGEQYF	TGTGCCAGCAGCTCTTCAGGGGGCGAGCAGTACTTC
TRBV5-6	NA	TRBJ2-7	few	CASSFRNEQYF	TGTGCCAGCAGCTTCAGAAACGAGCAGTACTTC
TRBV7-2	NA	TRBJ2-7	NA	CASSLNEVQEQYF	TGTGCCAGCAGCTTAAATGAGGTCCAAGAGCAGTACTTC
TRBV7-9	NA	TRBJ2-3	few	CASSLNSPTDTQYF	TGTGCCAGCAGCTTAAACTCACCCACAGATACGCAGTATTTT
TRBV7-2	NA	TRBJ2-3	NA	CASSPSTDTQYF	TGTGCCAGCAGCCCAAGCACAGATACGCAGTATTTT
TRBV5-1	TRBD1	TRBJ2-7	NA	CASSQDRDRPYEQYF	TGCGCCAGCAGCCAAGACAGGGATCGCCCCTACGAGCAGTACTTC
TRBV11-3	NA	TRBJ2-1	few	CASSLDASGRHNEQFF	TGTGCCAGCAGCTTAGATGCGAGCGGGCGTCACAATGAGCAGTTCTTC
TRBV28	NA	TRBJ2-1	few	CASSETRNEQFF	TGTGCCAGCAGTGAGACTCGTAATGAGCAGTTCTTC
TRBV29-1	NA	TRBJ1-1	few	CSSSARIMNTEAFF	TGCAGCAGCTCCGCTAGGATCATGAACACTGAAGCTTTCTTT
TRBV9	TRBD1	TRBJ2-2	NA	CASSPRGRTGELFF	TGTGCCAGCAGCCCCAGGGGGCGCACCGGGGAGCTGTTTTTT
TRBV29-1	TRBD2	TRBJ2-3	few	CSVRFLAGGRTDTQYF	TGCAGCGTACGATTCCTAGCGGGAGGGCGGACAGATACGCAGTATTTT
TRBV18	TRBD2	TRBJ2-7	few	CASSPGSGRMGEQYF	TGTGCCAGCTCACCAGGTAGCGGGAGAATGGGCGAGCAGTACTTC
TRBV28	TRBD1	TRBJ2-5	NA	CASSSGQGTTLETQYF	TGTGCCAGCAGTTCCGGACAGGGCACGACCCTGGAGACCCAGTACTTC
TRBV10-3	TRBD1	TRBJ2-3	few	CAISESTGRGDTQYF	TGTGCCATCAGTGAGTCGACAGGGCGAGGGGATACGCAGTATTTT
TRBV4-2	NA	TRBJ2-2	NA	CASREQTNTGELFF	TGTGCCAGCCGAGAGCAAACGAACACCGGGGAGCTGTTTTTT
TRBV29-1	NA	TRBJ2-1	few	CSVPSGSSSYNEQFF	TGCAGCGTCCCGTCCGGGTCCAGCTCCTACAATGAGCAGTTCTTC
TRBV11-1	NA	TRBJ2-1	many	CASSRVSQLYNEQFF	TGTGCCAGCAGCCGGGTTAGCCAGCTCTACAATGAGCAGTTCTTC
TRBV7-6	TRBD2	TRBJ2-7	NA	CASSLGGEGLDSYEQYF	TGTGCCAGCAGCTTAGGGGGGGAGGGACTTGACTCCTACGAGCAGTACTTC
TRBV4-1	TRBD2	TRBJ2-1	NA	CASSQVKTSGNNEQFF	TGCGCCAGCAGCCAAGTCAAGACTAGCGGGAACAATGAGCAGTTCTTC
TRBV28	NA	TRBJ2-1	NA	CASNLNNYNEQFF	TGTGCCAGCAACCTTAACAACTACAATGAGCAGTTCTTC
TRBV10-3	TRBD1	TRBJ1-1	NA	CAINNSTGKNTEAFF	TGTGCCATCAACAATTCGACAGGGAAGAACACTGAAGCTTTCTTT
TRBV5-1	TRBD1	TRBJ2-7	few	CASATGAQLYEQYF	TGCGCCAGCGCTACAGGGGCGCAGCTATACGAGCAGTACTTC